These 5 T cell receptor beta chains were all obtained from the same sample, sequenced in a study of T cell repertoires in cytomegalovirus infection. TCRdb reprocessed the reads with MiXCR, giving one entry per CDR3 protein. This table holds approximately 910,000 distinct CDR3 sequences, around 30% found once. These receptors have no known antigen. Source: cultured CD8+ T cells from PBMCs, taken from culture after CMV antigen stimulation. These receptors all stem from a human donor in good health (CMV status not recorded). Some clones in this sample may be carry-over from other donors' samples.

This clonotype was found a few times. The chain has TRBV7-6 and TRBJ2-7; D may match TRBD1 or TRBD2 (5 bases each). V shed 1 base and J shed 0 bases, with 13 bases lying between them. The V gene's germline CDR1 is SGHVS and CDR2 FNYEAQ. The CDR3 is 16 amino acids. CDR3 amino acids: CASSLGGTFNSYEQYF. The CDR3 DNA is TGTGCCAGCAGCTTAGGAGGGACGTTCAACTCCTACGAGCAGTACTTC.

The genes are TRBV5-5 and TRBJ2-5, with 10 bases fitting TRBD2. The CDR3 loop spans 15 amino acids. The trim removed 0 bases at V and 5 bases at J, leaving 4 bases unmatched. Germline V gene sequence: CDR1 SGHKS, CDR2 YYEKEE (reference sequence). CDR3 sequence: CASSLGLAGMETQYF. The DNA for the CDR3 is TGTGCCAGCAGCTTGGGACTAGCGGGCATGGAGACCCAGTACTTC.

J is TRBJ2-7 and V is TRBV5-4; 8 bases are shared with TRBD1. Trimming cost V 3 bases and J 4 bases; bases outside gene matches: 9. CDR1 and CDR2 from the germline V gene are SGHNT and YYREEE (reference sequence). This CDR3 spans 15 amino acids. CDR3 bases: TGTGCCAGCAGCTCCGGGACAGGAACACAGTACGAGCAGTACGTC. It codes for CASSSGTGTQYEQYV.

The chain combines TRBV4-1 with TRBJ2-5; 8 nucleotides line up with TRBD1. Germline V gene lookup returns CDR1 MGHRA and CDR2 YSYEKL. Germline trimming cut 0 bases from V and 3 bases from J; bases unmatched to any gene: 6. The CDR3 totals 16 residues. CDR3 loop: CASSQDFPGQEETQYF. Written as DNA, the CDR3 is TGCGCCAGCAGCCAAGATTTCCCGGGACAGGAAGAGACCCAGTACTTC.

The chain has TRBV6-6 and TRBJ2-1; unclear D gene. Germline V lookup: CDR1 MNHNY, CDR2 SVGAGI (reference sequence). The CDR3 loop spans 15 amino acids. V lost 0 bases to trimming and J lost 7 bases, with 13 bases between them. The CDR3 bases are TGTGCCAGCAGTTACTCGAACGCCGATCAGAATGAGCAGTTCTTC. Translated: CASSYSNADQNEQFF.